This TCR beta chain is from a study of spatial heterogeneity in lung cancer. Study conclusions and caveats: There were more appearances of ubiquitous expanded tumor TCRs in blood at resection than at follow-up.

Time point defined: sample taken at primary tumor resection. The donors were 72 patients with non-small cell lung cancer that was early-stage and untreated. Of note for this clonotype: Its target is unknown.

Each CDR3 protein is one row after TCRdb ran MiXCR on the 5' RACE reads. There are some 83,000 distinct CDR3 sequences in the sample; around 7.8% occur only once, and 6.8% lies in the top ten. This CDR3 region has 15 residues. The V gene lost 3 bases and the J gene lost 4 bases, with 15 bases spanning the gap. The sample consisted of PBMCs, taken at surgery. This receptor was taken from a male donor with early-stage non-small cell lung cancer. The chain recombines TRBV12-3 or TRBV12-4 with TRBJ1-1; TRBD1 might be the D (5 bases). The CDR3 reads CASSFEAWGSTEAFF. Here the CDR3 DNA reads TGTGCCAGCAGTTTTGAAGCTTGGGGCAGCACTGAAGCTTTCTTT.